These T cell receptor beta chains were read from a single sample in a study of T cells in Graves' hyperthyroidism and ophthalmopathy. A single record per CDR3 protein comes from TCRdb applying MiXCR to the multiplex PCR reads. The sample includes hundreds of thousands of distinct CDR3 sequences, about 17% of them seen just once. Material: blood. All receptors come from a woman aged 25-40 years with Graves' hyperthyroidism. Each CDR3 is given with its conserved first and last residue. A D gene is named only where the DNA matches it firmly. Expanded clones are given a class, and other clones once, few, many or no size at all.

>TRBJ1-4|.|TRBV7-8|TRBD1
CASSQDRGSEKLFF
TGTGCCAGCAGCCAGGACAGGGGGTCTGAAAAACTGTTTTTT
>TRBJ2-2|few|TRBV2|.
CASSEAQRMNTGELFF
TGTGCCAGCAGTGAAGCCCAGCGGATGAACACCGGGGAGCTGTTTTTT
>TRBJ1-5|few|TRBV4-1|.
CASSQVRVRQPQHF
TGCGCCAGCAGCCAAGTGCGGGTTCGCCAGCCCCAGCATTTT
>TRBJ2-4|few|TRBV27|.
CASSLSGGIQYF
TGTGCCAGCAGTTTATCGGGTGGCATTCAGTACTTC
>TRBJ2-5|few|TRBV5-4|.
CASSLLNQGTQYF
TGTGCCAGCAGCTTACTAAACCAGGGGACCCAGTACTTC
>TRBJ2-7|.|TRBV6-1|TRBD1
CASNFSRDRDYEQYF
TGTGCCAGCAATTTTTCTCGGGACAGGGATTACGAGCAGTACTTC
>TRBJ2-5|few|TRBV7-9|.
CASSFEGQETQYF
TGTGCCAGCAGCTTCGAGGGACAAGAGACCCAGTACTTC
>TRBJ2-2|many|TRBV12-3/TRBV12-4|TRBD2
CASSFGTSVTGELFF
TGTGCCAGCAGTTTTGGGACTAGCGTCACCGGGGAGCTGTTTTTT
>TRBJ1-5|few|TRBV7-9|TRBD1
CASSFVTGGGGHNGQPQHF
TGTGCCAGCAGCTTCGTGACAGGGGGCGGGGGGCACAACGGTCAGCCCCAGCATTTT
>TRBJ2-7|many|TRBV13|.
CASSLFRGDGGSYEQYF
TGTGCCAGCAGCTTATTCAGAGGAGACGGGGGCTCCTACGAGCAGTACTTC
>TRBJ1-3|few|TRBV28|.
CASSSTPGISGNTIYF
TGTGCCAGCAGCTCGACCCCAGGGATCTCTGGAAACACCATATATTTT
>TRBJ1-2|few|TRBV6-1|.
CASSEARGYGYTF
TGTGCCAGCAGTGAAGCGAGGGGATATGGCTACACCTTC